This TCR beta chain was found in a study of T-cell memory formation after mild COVID-19. Notes on the study in general: Some responding clones appeared in pre-infection memory, suggesting cross-reactive memory joined. A second wave expanding day 15 to 37 was CD4+-biased; contracting clones were balanced.

CDR3 length: 11 residues. With 4 bases removed from V and 7 bases from J, the gap between germline ends came to 10 bases. Germline CDR1 SQVTM, CDR2 ANQGSEA. A remark on this clonotype: Its specificity is not known.

A 5'RACE reaction primed in the constant segment made cDNA libraries of TCR alpha and TCR beta, and these carried sample barcodes and UMIs. In TCRdb, the 5' RACE reads were re-called with MiXCR into one record per CDR3 protein. The sample holds approximately 480,000 distinct CDR3 sequences, 18% seen once. The chain has TRBV29-1 and TRBJ1-1, with D possibly being TRBD1 (5 bases). The clonotype originates from an adult woman who had mild COVID-19 (a few samples of this study predate the infection). Cell type and time point are not known. What was sequenced was PBMCs or a T cell subset sorted from them (not recorded which). CDR3: CSVVQGGEAFF. CDR3 nucleotides: TGCAGCGTTGTTCAGGGAGGTGAAGCTTTCTTT.